This is a list of T cell receptor beta chains from one sample in a study of cytomegalovirus exposure and HLA in healthy donors. The repertoire was sequenced with immunoSEQ multiplex PCR; TCRdb's copy has only in-frame clones and lacks some. The table lists some 65,000 clones, less than 65% of them singletons, with 2.5% to 3.5% in the top ten. The sample comprised PBMCs. These receptors all stem from a man between 25 and 39 years old in good health and CMV-seronegative. The CDR3 runs from the conserved cysteine through the conserved F or W. The order of the fields is D gene, J gene, CDR3 length, clone size, V gene, CDR3 protein, CDR3 DNA. D genes are given only for firm matches. The listing skips clone size in some rows; elsewhere it reads once, few, many or a size class.

NA,TRBJ1-4,15,NA,TRBV4-1,CASSQGGPDSEKLFF,TGCGCCAGCAGCCAAGGGGGACCGGACAGTGAAAAACTGTTTTTT
TRBD1,TRBJ1-2,17,few,TRBV7-6,CASSLGGPGQGSYGYTF,TGTGCCAGCAGCTTAGGAGGCCCGGGACAGGGAAGCTATGGCTACACCTTC
NA,TRBJ2-5,14,NA,TRBV19,CASSMGGLQETQYF,TGTGCCAGTAGTATGGGGGGGCTCCAAGAGACCCAGTACTTC
NA,TRBJ1-2,15,NA,TRBV13,CASSISQAGIYGYTF,TGTGCCAGCAGCATCTCGCAGGCAGGGATCTATGGCTACACCTTC
NA,TRBJ1-1,14,NA,TRBV5-1,CASNQIEAGTEAFF,TGCGCCAGCAACCAAATAGAGGCGGGCACTGAAGCTTTCTTT
NA,TRBJ2-3,12,NA,TRBV29-1,CSVEDETDTQYF,TGCAGCGTTGAAGATGAAACTGATACGCAGTATTTT
NA,TRBJ2-5,13,few,TRBV5-1,CASSRTFEETQYF,TGCGCCAGCAGCCGGACTTTCGAAGAGACCCAGTACTTC
NA,TRBJ1-1,13,NA,TRBV27,CASSFNRNTEAFF,TGTGCCAGCAGTTTTAACAGGAACACTGAAGCTTTCTTT
TRBD2,TRBJ2-5,16,NA,TRBV4-1,CASSQTSGGARQTQYF,TGCGCCAGCAGCCAGACTAGCGGGGGGGCCCGGCAGACCCAGTACTTC
TRBD1,TRBJ1-2,14,NA,TRBV10-3,CAISVPDRRGGYTF,TGTGCCATCAGTGTACCGGACAGGAGGGGCGGCTACACCTTC
NA,TRBJ2-5,14,NA,TRBV6-1,CASSETGWQETQYF,TGTGCCAGCAGTGAAACAGGGTGGCAAGAGACCCAGTACTTC
NA,TRBJ2-3,13,NA,TRBV30,CAWSGLVADTQYF,TGTGCCTGGAGTGGACTAGTTGCAGATACGCAGTATTTT
NA,TRBJ1-2,14,NA,TRBV5-1,CASSLEQGGYGYTF,TGCGCCAGCAGCTTGGAGCAGGGAGGGTATGGCTACACCTTC
NA,TRBJ2-5,14,NA,TRBV7-6,CASSLAQGGETQYF,TGTGCCAGCAGCTTAGCGCAGGGTGGCGAGACCCAGTACTTC
TRBD1,TRBJ1-6,17,NA,TRBV18,CASSPRQGVLYNSPLHF,TGTGCCAGCTCACCGCGACAGGGGGTTCTCTATAATTCACCCCTCCACTTT
TRBD1,TRBJ1-6,18,NA,TRBV5-1,CASSPGTGKGSYNSPLHF,TGCGCCAGCAGCCCCGGGACAGGAAAGGGGTCCTATAATTCACCCCTCCACTTT
NA,TRBJ2-1,16,few,TRBV9,CASSPHRQVSYNEQFF,TGTGCCAGCAGCCCCCATCGACAGGTTTCCTACAATGAGCAGTTCTTC
TRBD1,TRBJ1-5,13,NA,TRBV30,CAWATGGNQPQHF,TGTGCCTGGGCTACAGGGGGGAATCAGCCCCAGCATTTT
TRBD1,TRBJ2-5,15,few,TRBV7-6,CASSLAWTGEETQYF,TGTGCCAGCAGCTTAGCCTGGACAGGGGAAGAGACCCAGTACTTC
NA,TRBJ2-5,13,once,TRBV7-2,CASSLAAVETQYF,TGTGCCAGCAGCTTAGCTGCGGTAGAGACCCAGTACTTC
TRBD1,TRBJ1-6,15,NA,TRBV7-9,CASNNDRGGNSPLHF,TGTGCCAGCAACAACGACAGGGGGGGTAATTCACCCCTCCACTTT
NA,TRBJ2-3,15,NA,TRBV28,CASSFVFSGTDTQYF,TGTGCCAGCAGTTTTGTTTTTTCCGGCACAGATACGCAGTATTTT